This T cell receptor beta chain emerged from a study of cytomegalovirus exposure and HLA in healthy donors. PCR involved 60 Vbeta and 13 Jbeta primers. Sequencing was performed with immunoSEQ multiplex PCR; in TCRdb, only in-frame clones are kept and a portion is missing. The sample data list roughly 220,000 clones. Study conclusions and caveats: Relative to the approximately 630-donor mean, N-insertions were reportedly fewer in an Asian-associated ancestry cluster in a later analysis. The listing of 160 or so TCR beta chains classed them as cytomegalovirus-associated.

Healthy bone marrow donors formed the donor group. Concerning this clone itself: Antigen: not known.

Germline V gene data show CDR1 as MNHEY and CDR2 as SMNVEV (reference sequence). The V end lost 2 bases, the J end lost 6 bases, and 11 bases lay between the germline ends. This CDR3 has 14 residues. The gene calls are TRBV27 and TRBJ2-1, with a possible D match to TRBD2 (5 bases). The clonotype originates from a girl aged 2 to 10 in good health and CMV-seropositive. Material for sequencing was PBMCs. CDR3 in DNA: TGTGCCAGCAGTTTAACGGGATCCATCAATGAGCAGTTCTTC. Its translation: CASSLTGSINEQFF.